This T cell receptor (beta chain) is drawn from a study of metastatic and nonmetastatic thyroid tumors. Study summary: Repertoires were compared across blood and tumor or nodule tissue from malignant and benign thyroid patients.

TCRdb redid the clone calls on the PCR reads using MiXCR. The sample holds more than 20,000 clones, 20% to 30% seen once. This clone came up many times. Its antigen is unknown. Study-wide results and caveats: Reports indicated that malignant thyroid tumors showed significantly higher TCR beta diversity than benign nodules did, in blood and tumor.

Treatment of any kind had been given to no patient before thyroid surgery. This TCR derives from a male donor with papillary thyroid cancer or a benign thyroid nodule (not recorded which). Some clones in this sample may be carry-over from other donors' samples. Sequencing input: tumor tissue.

CDR3 in DNA: TGTGCCAGCAAACCGGGACAGGGGGCAGGTGAGCAGTTCTTC. Translating it yields CASKPGQGAGEQFF. The chain links TRBV7-9 to TRBJ2-1; 12 bases are a match to TRBD1. The CDR3 covers 14 residues. Looked up from germline, CDR1 is SEHNR and CDR2 is FQNEAQ (reference sequence). The J segment lost 9 bases and the V segment lost 7 bases, leaving 7 bases of the junction unmatched. Full variable domain (rest looked up from reference TRBV7-9 and TRBJ2-1): DTGVSQNPRHKITKRGQNVTFRCDPISEHNRLYWYRQTLGQGPEFLTYFQNEAQLEKSRLLSDRFSAERPKGSFSTLEIQRTEQGDSAMYLCASKPGQGAGEQFFGPGTRLTVL.